The clone carrying this T cell receptor (beta chain) was seen many times. Its antigen is as yet unknown. These data belong to a study of blood T cells in healthy people across ages. Donors each provided about 10 milliliters of peripheral blood. The authors ran a second PCR of 7 to 11 cycles using a sample-barcoded 5' primer and a J-beta primer mix. Every single cDNA molecule received a tag from a template-switch adaptor with 12 random nucleotides. Using its own MiXCR run on the 5' RACE reads, TCRdb lists one record per CDR3 protein. The sample includes some 1.4 million distinct CDR3 sequences, roughly 40% seen only once; the top ten take 7.9%. CDR1 and CDR2 (germline): MDHEN, SYDVKM. V dropped 4 bases and J dropped 4; count of bases not matched to a gene: 4. CDR3 length equals 15 residues. Whole-study findings and limits: It was held that diversity estimates obtained from one million T cells represented underestimates. Possibly, changes in expanded clonotypes were confounded because donor CMV status was unknown.

This chain links TRBV28 with TRBJ1-5; 10 nucleotides match TRBD1. Sequenced input: blood. The TCR sequence derives from a woman younger than 30 in good health. This CDR3 reads CASSSPGQGNQPQHF. In DNA, the CDR3 is TGTGCCAGCAGTTCTCCGGGACAGGGGAATCAGCCCCAGCATTTT.